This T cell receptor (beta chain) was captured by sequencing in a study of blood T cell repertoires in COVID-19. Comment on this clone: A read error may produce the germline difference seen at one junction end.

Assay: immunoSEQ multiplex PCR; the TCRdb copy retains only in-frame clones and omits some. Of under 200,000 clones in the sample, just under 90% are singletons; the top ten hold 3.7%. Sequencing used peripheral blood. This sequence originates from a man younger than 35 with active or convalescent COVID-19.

CDR3 coding DNA: TGTGCCAGCAGTTCGCCACCGGGACAGGAATGCTTC. Amino acid sequence: CASSSPPGQECF. V usage is TRBV27 and J usage is TRBJ1-2, with 8 bases that match TRBD1. Germline assignment: CDR1 MNHEY and CDR2 SMNVEV (reference sequence). The CDR3 spans 12 residues.